This TCR beta chain was captured by sequencing in a study of PD-L1 blockade in urothelial cancer. Synthetically made TCR analog templates were put into each PCR as spikes. Libraries were prepared by immunoSEQ multiplex PCR; TCRdb keeps only in-frame clonotypes and omits some of them. The data hold about 35,000 clones, with approximately 34% observed a single time. CDR1 GTSNPN and CDR2 SVGIG come from the germline V gene (reference sequence). This CDR3 is built from 13 residues. V gave up 0 bases and J gave up 8 bases, with 11 bases separating them. The sample in question was tumor tissue, obtained before atezolizumab (anti-PD-L1) treatment. This receptor was identified in a man in his fifties or sixties with urothelial cancer. The rearrangement uses TRBV30 and TRBJ2-1; unclear D gene. Written as DNA, the CDR3 is TGTGCCTGGAGTGTAGTGGTCAGCCATGAGCAGTTCTTC. Protein sequence: CAWSVVVSHEQFF.